This T cell receptor (beta chain) appears in the sequencing data of a study of blood T cell repertoires in COVID-19. In the study overall: Samples of COVID-19 (acute and convalescent) were obtained from the United States, Italy and Spain. PBMCs, B-cell-depleted T cells, or T cells were the source of the cDNA or gDNA that made up the material.

Germline-derived CDR1 and CDR2 are SGHRS and YFSETQ. V lost 2 bases, J lost 1 base, and 2 bases stayed unmatched. The CDR3 is 14 residues long. At least ten counts were recorded for this clone. Per the authors' pipeline: Amplifying reference gene primers gave estimates of nucleated cell counts. Only in-frame clones appear in the TCRdb table, and some are missing; sequencing was by immunoSEQ multiplex PCR. Clonal size and the V and J genes are those of that table, whereas D and trimming came from the DNA. The sample has over 100,000 clones; approximately 87% are singletons. V usage is TRBV5-1 and J usage is TRBJ2-5; 7 positions match TRBD2. The source is a man between 45 and 60 years old with active COVID-19. The sample was peripheral blood. The CDR3 region is CASSFASGQETQYF. The CDR3 DNA is TGCGCCAGCAGCTTCGCTAGCGGCCAAGAGACCCAGTACTTC. Based on the CDR3 plus reference TRBV5-1 and TRBJ2-5, the full variable domain is KAGVTQTPRYLIKTRGQQVTLSCSPISGHRSVSWYQQTPGQGLQFLFEYFSETQRNKGNFPGRFSGRQFSNSRSEMNVSTLELGDSALYLCASSFASGQETQYFGPGTRLLVL.